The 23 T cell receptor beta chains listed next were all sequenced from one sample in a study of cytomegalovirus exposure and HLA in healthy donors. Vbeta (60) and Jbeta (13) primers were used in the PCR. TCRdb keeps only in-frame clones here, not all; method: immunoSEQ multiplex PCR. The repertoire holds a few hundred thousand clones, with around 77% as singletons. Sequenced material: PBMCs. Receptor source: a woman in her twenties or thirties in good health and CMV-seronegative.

The CDR3 DNA follows: TGCGCCAGCAGCCCCCGAGGACAGGCTTACAATGAGCAGTTCTTC. This sequence encodes CASSPRGQAYNEQFF. V usage is TRBV4-1 and J usage is TRBJ2-1, with TRBD1 matching over 7 bases. J was trimmed by 4 bases and V by 4 bases; bases with no gene match: 7. Germline-derived CDR1 and CDR2 are MGHRA and YSYEKL. The length of the CDR3 is 15 residues.

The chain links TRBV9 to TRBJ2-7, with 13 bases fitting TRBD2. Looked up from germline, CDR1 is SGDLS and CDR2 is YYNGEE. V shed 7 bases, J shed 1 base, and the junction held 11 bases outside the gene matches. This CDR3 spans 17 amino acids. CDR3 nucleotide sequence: TGTGCCAGCTCCCGGACTAGCGGGGGCTCTTTTTCCTACGAGCAGTACTTC. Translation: CASSRTSGGSFSYEQYF.

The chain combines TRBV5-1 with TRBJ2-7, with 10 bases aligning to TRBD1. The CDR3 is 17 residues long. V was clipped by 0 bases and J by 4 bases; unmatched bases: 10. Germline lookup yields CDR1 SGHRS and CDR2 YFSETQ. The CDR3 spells CASSLDRRQGAGYEQYF. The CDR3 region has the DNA TGCGCCAGCAGCTTGGACCGGAGACAGGGGGCTGGGTACGAGCAGTACTTC.

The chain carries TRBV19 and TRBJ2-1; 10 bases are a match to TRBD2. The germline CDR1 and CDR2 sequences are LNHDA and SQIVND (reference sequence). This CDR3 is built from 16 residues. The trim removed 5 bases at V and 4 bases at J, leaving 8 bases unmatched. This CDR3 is CASSPSRTSGYNEQFF. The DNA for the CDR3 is TGTGCCAGTAGTCCTTCCCGGACTAGCGGTTACAATGAGCAGTTCTTC. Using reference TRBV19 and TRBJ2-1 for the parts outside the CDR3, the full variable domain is DGGITQSPKYLFRKEGQNVTLSCEQNLNHDAMYWYRQDPGQGLRLIYYSQIVNDFQKGDIAEGYSVSREKKESFPLTVTSAQKNPTAFYLCASSPSRTSGYNEQFFGPGTRLTVL.

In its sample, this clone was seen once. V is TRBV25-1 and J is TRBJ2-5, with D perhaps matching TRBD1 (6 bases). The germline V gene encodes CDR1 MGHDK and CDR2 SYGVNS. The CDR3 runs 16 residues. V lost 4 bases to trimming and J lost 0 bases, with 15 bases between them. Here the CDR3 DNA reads TGTGCCAGCAGTGTATCAGGGACAAAGTACCAAGAGACCCAGTACTTC. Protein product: CASSVSGTKYQETQYF.

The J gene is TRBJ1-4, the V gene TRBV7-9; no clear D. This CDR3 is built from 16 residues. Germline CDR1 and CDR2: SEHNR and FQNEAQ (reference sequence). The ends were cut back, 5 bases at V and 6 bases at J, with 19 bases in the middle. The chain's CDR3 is CASSERAGLEDEKLFF. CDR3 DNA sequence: TGTGCCAGCAGCGAACGAGCCGGGCTGGAGGATGAAAAACTGTTTTTT.

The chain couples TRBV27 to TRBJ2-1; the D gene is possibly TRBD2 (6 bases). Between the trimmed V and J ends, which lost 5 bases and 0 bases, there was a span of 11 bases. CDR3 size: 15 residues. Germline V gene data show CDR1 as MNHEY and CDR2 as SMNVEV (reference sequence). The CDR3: CASSVSSVSYNEQFF. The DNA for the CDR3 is TGTGCCAGCAGTGTCTCTAGCGTCTCCTACAATGAGCAGTTCTTC.

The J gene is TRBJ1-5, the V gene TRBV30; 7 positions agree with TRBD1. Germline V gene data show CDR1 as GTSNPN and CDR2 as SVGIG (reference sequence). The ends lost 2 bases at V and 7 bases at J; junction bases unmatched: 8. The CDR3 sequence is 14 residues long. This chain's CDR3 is CAWSLTGLGQPQHF. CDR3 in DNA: TGTGCCTGGAGTCTGACAGGGCTCGGCCAGCCCCAGCATTTT.

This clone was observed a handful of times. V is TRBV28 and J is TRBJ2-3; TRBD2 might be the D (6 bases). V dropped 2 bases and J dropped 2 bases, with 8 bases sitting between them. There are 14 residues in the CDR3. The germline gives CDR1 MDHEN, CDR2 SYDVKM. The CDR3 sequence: CASSLPSVTDTQYF. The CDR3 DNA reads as TGTGCCAGCAGTTTACCTAGCGTCACAGATACGCAGTATTTT.

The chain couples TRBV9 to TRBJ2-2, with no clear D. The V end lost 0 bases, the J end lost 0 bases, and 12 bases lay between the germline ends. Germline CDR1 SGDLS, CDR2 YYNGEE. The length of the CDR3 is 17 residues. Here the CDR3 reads CASSVGIGESNTGELFF. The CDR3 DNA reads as TGTGCCAGCAGCGTAGGTATCGGAGAATCGAACACCGGGGAGCTGTTTTTT.

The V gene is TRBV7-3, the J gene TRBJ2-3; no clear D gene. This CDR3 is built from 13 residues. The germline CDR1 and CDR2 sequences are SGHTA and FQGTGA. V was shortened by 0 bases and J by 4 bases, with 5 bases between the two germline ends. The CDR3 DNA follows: TGTGCCAGCAGCTTAACTACACCAGATACGCAGTATTTT. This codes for CASSLTTPDTQYF.

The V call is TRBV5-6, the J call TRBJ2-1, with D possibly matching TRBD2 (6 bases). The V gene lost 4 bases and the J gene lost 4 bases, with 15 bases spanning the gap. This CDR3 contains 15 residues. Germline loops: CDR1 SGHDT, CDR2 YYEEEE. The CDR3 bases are TGTGCCAGCAGCCCCCGAGGTAGCGGATACAATGAGCAGTTCTTC. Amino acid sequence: CASSPRGSGYNEQFF.

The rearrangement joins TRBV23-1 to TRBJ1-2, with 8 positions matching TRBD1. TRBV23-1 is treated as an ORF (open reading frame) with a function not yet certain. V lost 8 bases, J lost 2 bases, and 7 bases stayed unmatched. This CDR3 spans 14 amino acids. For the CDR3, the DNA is TGCGCCAGCCGATCAGGGGGCGAGAACTATGGCTACACCTTC. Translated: CASRSGGENYGYTF.

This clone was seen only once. CDR3: CASSPYDPRRDDNSPLHF. As DNA, the CDR3 is TGTGCCAGCAGCCCATACGACCCTCGGAGGGACGATAATTCACCCCTCCACTTT. This rearrangement joins TRBV7-3 to TRBJ1-6; perhaps TRBD1 as D (5 bases). The germline V gene encodes CDR1 SGHTA and CDR2 FQGTGA. Trimming pared 5 bases from V and 5 bases from J, leaving 22 bases between. The CDR3 length is 18 residues.

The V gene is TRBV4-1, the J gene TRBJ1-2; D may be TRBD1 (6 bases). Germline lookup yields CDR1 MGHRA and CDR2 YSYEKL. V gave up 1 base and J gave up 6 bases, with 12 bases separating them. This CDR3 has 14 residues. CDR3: CASSQAWGGNGYTF. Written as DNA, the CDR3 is TGCGCCAGCAGCCAAGCTTGGGGGGGCAATGGCTACACCTTC.

The DNA for the CDR3 is TGTGCCAGTAGTATAGCTAGCTATGGCTACACCTTC. Amino acids: CASSIASYGYTF. V is TRBV19 and J is TRBJ1-2; no definite D call. Between the trimmed V and J ends, which lost 1 base and 4 bases, there was a span of 4 bases. Per germline, CDR1 LNHDA and CDR2 SQIVND (reference sequence). This CDR3 is built from 12 residues.

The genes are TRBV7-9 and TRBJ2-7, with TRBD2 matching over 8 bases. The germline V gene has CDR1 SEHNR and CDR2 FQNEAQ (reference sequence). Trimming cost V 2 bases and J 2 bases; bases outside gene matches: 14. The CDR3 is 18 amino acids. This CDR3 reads CASSLRGIVAGMAYEQYF. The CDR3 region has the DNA TGTGCCAGCAGCTTACGGGGAATCGTAGCGGGGATGGCCTACGAGCAGTACTTC.

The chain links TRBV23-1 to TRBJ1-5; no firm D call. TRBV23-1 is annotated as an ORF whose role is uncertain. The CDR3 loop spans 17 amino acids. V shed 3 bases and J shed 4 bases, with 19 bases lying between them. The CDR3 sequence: CASSHLFPGRKNQPQHF. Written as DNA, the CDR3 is TGCGCCAGCAGTCACCTGTTCCCCGGCAGGAAAAATCAGCCCCAGCATTTT.

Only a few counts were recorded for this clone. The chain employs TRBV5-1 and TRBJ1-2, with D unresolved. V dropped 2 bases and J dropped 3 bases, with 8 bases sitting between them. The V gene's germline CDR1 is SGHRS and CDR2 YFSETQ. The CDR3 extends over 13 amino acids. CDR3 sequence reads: CASSFREDYGYTF. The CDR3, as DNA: TGCGCCAGCAGCTTTAGGGAGGACTATGGCTACACCTTC.

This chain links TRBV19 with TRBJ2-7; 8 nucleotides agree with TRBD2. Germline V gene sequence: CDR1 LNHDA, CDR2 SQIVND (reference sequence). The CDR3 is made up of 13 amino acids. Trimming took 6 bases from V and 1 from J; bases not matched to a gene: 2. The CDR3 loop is CASSGGVSYEQYF. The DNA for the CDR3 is TGTGCCAGTAGCGGGGGGGTTTCCTACGAGCAGTACTTC.

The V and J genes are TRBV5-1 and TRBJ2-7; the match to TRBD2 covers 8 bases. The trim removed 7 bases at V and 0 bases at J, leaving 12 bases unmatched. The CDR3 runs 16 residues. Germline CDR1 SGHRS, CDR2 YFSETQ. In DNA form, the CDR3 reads TGCGCCAGCTCCCGAGGGCGGGGGGCCTTCTCCTACGAGCAGTACTTC. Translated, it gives CASSRGRGAFSYEQYF.

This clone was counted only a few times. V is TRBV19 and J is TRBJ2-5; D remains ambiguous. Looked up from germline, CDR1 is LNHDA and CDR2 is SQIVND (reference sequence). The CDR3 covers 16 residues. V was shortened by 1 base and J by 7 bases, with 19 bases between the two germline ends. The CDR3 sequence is CASSIGPLGSVGTQYF. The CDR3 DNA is TGTGCCAGTAGTATAGGTCCGCTGGGCTCTGTGGGGACCCAGTACTTC.

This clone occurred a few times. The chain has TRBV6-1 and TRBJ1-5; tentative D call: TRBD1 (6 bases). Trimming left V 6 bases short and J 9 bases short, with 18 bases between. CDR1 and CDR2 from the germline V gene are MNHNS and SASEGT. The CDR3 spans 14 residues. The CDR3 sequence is CASRQGIQGWPQHF. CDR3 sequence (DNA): TGTGCCAGCAGGCAGGGGATCCAAGGCTGGCCCCAGCATTTT.